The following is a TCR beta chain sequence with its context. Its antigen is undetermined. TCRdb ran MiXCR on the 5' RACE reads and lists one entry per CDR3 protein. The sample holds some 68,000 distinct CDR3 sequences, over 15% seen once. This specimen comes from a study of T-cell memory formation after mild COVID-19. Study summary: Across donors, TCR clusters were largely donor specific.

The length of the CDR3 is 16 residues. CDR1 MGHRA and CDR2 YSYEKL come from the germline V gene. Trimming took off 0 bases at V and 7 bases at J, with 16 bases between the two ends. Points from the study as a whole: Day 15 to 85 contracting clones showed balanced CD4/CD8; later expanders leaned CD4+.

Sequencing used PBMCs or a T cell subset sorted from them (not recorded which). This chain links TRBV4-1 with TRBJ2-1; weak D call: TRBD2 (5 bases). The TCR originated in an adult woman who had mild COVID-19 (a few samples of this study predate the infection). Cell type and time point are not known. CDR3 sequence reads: CASSQDPPVRGNEQFF. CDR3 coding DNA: TGCGCCAGCAGCCAAGATCCCCCGGTACGGGGAAATGAGCAGTTCTTC.